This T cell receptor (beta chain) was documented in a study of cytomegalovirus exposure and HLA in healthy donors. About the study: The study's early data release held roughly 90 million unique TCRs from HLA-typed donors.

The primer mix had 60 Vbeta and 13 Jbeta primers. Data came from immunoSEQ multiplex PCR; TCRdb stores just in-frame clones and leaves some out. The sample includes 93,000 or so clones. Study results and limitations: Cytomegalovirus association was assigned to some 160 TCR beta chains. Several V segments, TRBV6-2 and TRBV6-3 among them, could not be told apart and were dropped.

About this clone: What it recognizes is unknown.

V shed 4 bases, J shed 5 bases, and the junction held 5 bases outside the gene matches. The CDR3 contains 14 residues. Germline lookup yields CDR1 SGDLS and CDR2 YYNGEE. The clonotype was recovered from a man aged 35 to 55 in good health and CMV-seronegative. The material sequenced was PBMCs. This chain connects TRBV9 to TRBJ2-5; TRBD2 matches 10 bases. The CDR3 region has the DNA TGTGCCAGCAGCCCCCTGACTAGCGGGGAGACCCAGTACTTC. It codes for CASSPLTSGETQYF.